The text below deals with one T cell receptor (beta chain). The antigen remains unidentified. This sample includes further DNA sequences coding for the same CDR3. These data are taken from a study of CD8+ T cells in alopecia areata. Turning to the study itself: Treated patients received oral tofacitinib, 5 to 10 mg twice daily. Patients remained on tofacitinib for 6 to 18 months and then went 6 months without it.

RNA extraction and reverse transcription yielded cDNA as sequencing template. TCRdb's table, derived via immunoSEQ multiplex PCR, lists solely in-frame clones and lacks some. This table has 180,000 or so clones, 63% appearing once. Findings of the study overall: Patients showed less clear TCR sequence sharing than mice, possibly partly because of HLA diversity.

The CDR3 is 11 residues long. The germline CDR1 and CDR2 sequences are SGHRS and YFSETQ. With 4 bases removed from V and 3 bases from J, the gap between germline ends came to 5 bases. This chain links TRBV5-1 with TRBJ2-7; D unclear. The source of this sequence is a human donor with alopecia areata. The sequences come from CD4+ T cells sorted from blood, collected at week 0. The CDR3 sequence: CASSANYEQYF. In nucleotides, the CDR3 is TGCGCCAGCAGCGCTAACTACGAGCAGTACTTC.